A single sample gave rise to the 9 T cell receptor beta chains below, sequenced in a study of T-cell reconstitution after alpha-beta-depleted transplantation in children listed by TCRdb under 2016. Taken with the paper, the label for treatment or condition translates to: allogeneic hematopoietic cell transplantation with graft depleted of TCRalphabeta T cells and CD19 B cells. The method behind the library was PCR. This sample was sequenced with an Illumina HiSeq 2500. Molecular barcoding was employed in the preparation of TCR libraries, with unique molecular identifiers being used to normalize TCRbeta repertoire quantification. TCRdb reanalyzed the raw reads on its own, using fastp at Q25 for trimming and MiXCR for clone calling, and kept in-frame beta chains. Each CDR3 protein gets just one entry, which takes the most common genes and DNA from the rows behind it. For this sample there are about 1,000,000 distinct CDR3 sequences; roughly 29% appear just once. The top ten hold approximately 30% of the sample.

This material consisted of PBMCs, mostly from graft donor cells, taken 360 days after TCRalphabeta/CD19-depleted stem cell transplant. These receptors all come from a boy under two years old who had a stem cell transplant for SCID, so the T cells may come from the graft donor.

The chain carries TRBV12-3 or TRBV12-4 and TRBJ2-2; no reliable D call. Trimming cost V 1 base and J 2 bases, with 11 bases left between them. The CDR3 is 16 residues long. The CDR3 loop reads CASSLGAGSNTGELFF. CDR3 DNA sequence: TGTGCCAGCAGTTTAGGGGCAGGCTCCAACACCGGGGAGCTGTTTTTT.

The rearrangement uses TRBV7-2 and TRBJ2-5; 13 nucleotides align to TRBD2. Trimming removed 1 base from V and 5 bases from J; junction bases left unmatched: 4. Germline values: CDR1 SGHTA, CDR2 FQGNSA. The CDR3 consists of 16 residues. In DNA form, the CDR3 reads TGTGCCAGCAGCTTAGAACTAGCGGGGGGGTTTGAGACCCAGTACTTC. Amino acids: CASSLELAGGFETQYF.

This chain connects TRBV5-5 to TRBJ1-1; the D is unclear. V was shortened by 2 bases and J by 1 base, with 9 bases between the two germline ends. The CDR3 is 14 residues long. The germline V gene has CDR1 SGHKS and CDR2 YYEKEE (reference sequence). CDR3 DNA: TGTGCCAGCAGCTTAGATAGGGAGAACACTGAAGCTTTCTTT. Protein product: CASSLDRENTEAFF.

This clonotype has a handful of counts. This chain connects TRBV20-1 to TRBJ1-1, with 11 bases fitting TRBD1. CDR3 length equals 14 residues. The germline gives CDR1 DFQATT, CDR2 SNEGSKA (reference sequence). Germline trimming cut 6 bases from V and 5 bases from J; bases unmatched to any gene: 8. The CDR3 is CSATGQGAVTEAFF. The CDR3 coding sequence is TGCAGTGCAACTGGACAGGGGGCGGTTACTGAAGCTTTCTTT.

This clonotype has just a few counts. The chain is built from TRBV19 and TRBJ1-1, with 10 bases identical to TRBD1. The CDR3 totals 14 residues. Germline loops: CDR1 LNHDA, CDR2 SQIVND (reference sequence). V dropped 7 bases and J dropped 6; count of bases not matched to a gene: 8. CDR3 sequence reads: CASTRDGQGAEAFF. In DNA, the CDR3 is TGTGCCAGTACCCGCGACGGACAGGGGGCTGAAGCTTTCTTT.

This clonotype was found a few times. The rearrangement links TRBV24-1 to TRBJ2-5; 12 bases line up with TRBD1. Looked up from germline, CDR1 is KGHDR and CDR2 is SFDVKD. Trimming cost V 4 bases and J 5 bases; bases outside gene matches: 10. There are 17 residues in the CDR3. The CDR3 DNA reads as TGTGCCACCAGTGAATCGGGACAGGGGGCGCCGAGGGAGACCCAGTACTTC. This gives the protein CATSESGQGAPRETQYF.

This clonotype was recorded a few times. This chain links TRBV5-1 with TRBJ2-6; D uncertain. The CDR3 length is 16 residues. Trimming cost V 1 base and J 0 bases, with 8 bases left between them. Germline assignment: CDR1 SGHRS and CDR2 YFSETQ. DNA for the CDR3: TGCGCCAGCAGCTTGTTAACGGGCTCTGGGGCCAACGTCCTGACTTTC. It is translated as CASSLLTGSGANVLTF.

In this sample, this clonotype turned up a few times. The chain uses TRBV7-6 and TRBJ1-2; D might be TRBD1 (5 bases). V was clipped by 4 bases and J by 5 bases, with 20 bases between them. From germline, CDR1 is SGHVS and CDR2 FNYEAQ. The CDR3 has 16 residues. CDR3 sequence reads: CASSSYLGPLFYGYTF. The CDR3, as DNA: TGTGCCAGCAGCTCTTATTTGGGGCCTTTATTTTATGGCTACACCTTC. Variable domain in full (rest from reference TRBV7-6 and TRBJ1-2): GAGVSQSPRYKVTKRGQDVALRCDPISGHVSLYWYRQALGQGPEFLTYFNYEAQQDKSGLPNDRFSAERPEGSISTLTIQRTEQRDSAMYRCASSSYLGPLFYGYTFGSGTRLTVV.

Only a few counts were recorded for this clonotype. The V call is TRBV12-3 or TRBV12-4, the J call TRBJ1-1; D possibly corresponds to TRBD1 (5 bases). This CDR3 contains 13 residues. Trimming removed 5 bases from V and 6 bases from J, with 13 bases in between. The CDR3 loop reads CASSPVSGPEAFF. The CDR3, as DNA: TGTGCCAGCAGTCCCGTCTCGGGGCCTGAAGCTTTCTTT.